This TCR beta chain was identified in a study of T-cell reconstitution after alpha-beta-depleted transplantation in children. General study findings and limits: Newly generated T cells supplied most T-cell counts and diversity one year post-transplant. Reported findings indicate that, about two months after transplant, alpha-beta T cells came from several hundred expanded clones, which were derived from non-depleted graft cells.

This clonotype was detected ten times or more. Antigen specificity is unknown. V lost 2 bases, J lost 4 bases, and 12 bases lay in between. This CDR3 is 15 amino acids long. CDR1 and CDR2 (germline): MNHEY, SVGEGT. For TCRbeta, the library was prepared with unique molecular identifiers. TCRdb reanalysed the PCR reads using MiXCR and keeps one entry per CDR3 protein. The sample comprises 200,000 to 250,000 distinct CDR3 sequences, roughly a tenth of which are singletons, and roughly 27% rests with the top ten. Sequencing was performed on PBMCs, taken before TCRalphabeta/CD19-depleted stem cell transplant. This chain connects TRBV6-2 or TRBV6-3 to TRBJ2-1, with a weak D call TRBD2 (5 bases). The receptor was isolated from a child younger than two with acute myeloid leukemia, due to receive a stem cell transplant. This chain's CDR3 is CASSYRLLDYNEQFF. In DNA, the CDR3 is TGTGCCAGCAGTTACCGATTACTAGATTACAATGAGCAGTTCTTC.